A single sample gave rise to the 18 T cell receptor beta chains below, sequenced in a study of cytomegalovirus exposure and HLA in healthy donors. PCR used 60 Vbeta primers and 13 Jbeta primers. The table came from immunoSEQ multiplex PCR; TCRdb's copy has only in-frame clones and leaves some out. The sample carries 150,000 to 170,000 clones, around 70% recorded once. The sequencing sample was made of PBMCs. The receptors derive from a man aged 25-45 years in good health and CMV-seronegative.

This clone was observed a few times. The chain carries TRBV28 and TRBJ1-5; D is possibly TRBD1 (5 bases). The CDR3 loop spans 15 amino acids. Germline values: CDR1 MDHEN, CDR2 SYDVKM. Trimming took off 6 bases at V and 1 base at J, with 13 bases between the two ends. DNA of the CDR3: TGTGCCAGCAGGGGACTGGGAGCGAGCAATCAGCCCCAGCATTTT. This sequence encodes CASRGLGASNQPQHF.

This sequence joins TRBV10-3 and TRBJ2-2; D perhaps matches TRBD1 (5 bases). This CDR3 contains 14 residues. V lost 4 bases, J lost 7 bases, and 13 bases lay in between. From germline, CDR1 is ENHRY and CDR2 SYGVKD. In DNA, the CDR3 is TGTGCCATCAGTGTCCCGACAGCCGGCGGGGAGCTGTTTTTT. Its protein is CAISVPTAGGELFF.

This clone has only a few counts. The chain couples TRBV4-3 to TRBJ2-7; TRBD1 aligns across 7 bases. The CDR3 has 13 amino acids. The J segment lost 7 bases and the V segment lost 3 bases, leaving 6 bases of the junction unmatched. The germline gives CDR1 LGHNA, CDR2 YSLEER. The CDR3 DNA sequence: TGCGCCAGCAGCCAGAACAGGGGATGGGAGCAGTACTTC. Its translation: CASSQNRGWEQYF.

This clone appeared a few times. The chain links TRBV4-3 to TRBJ1-6; D gene uncertain. Trimming shortened V by 5 bases and J by 8 bases, and 7 bases separated the two germline ends. Per the germline V gene, CDR1 is LGHNA and CDR2 is YSLEER. The CDR3 runs 12 residues. In DNA, the CDR3 is TGCGCCAGCAGCTCACGGGATTCACCCCTCCACTTT. The encoded protein is CASSSRDSPLHF.

This clone was counted once. CDR3 in DNA: TGTGCCAGCAGCCAAGAGGGGGTAGGGGGGGCAGCTGGGGCCAACGTCCTGACTTTC. Protein: CASSQEGVGGAAGANVLTF. V and J are TRBV4-2 and TRBJ2-6; a possible D gene is TRBD2 (7 bases). This CDR3 comprises 19 residues. CDR1 LGHNA and CDR2 YNFKEQ come from the germline V gene. Deletions cut 0 bases from V and 2 bases from J, with 17 bases between.

Remarks on this clone: The junction and the germline gene differ at one end; a read error may be behind it. The V gene is TRBV5-1, the J gene TRBJ1-2; D is ambiguous. Germline values: CDR1 SGHRS, CDR2 YFSETQ. The CDR3 consists of 15 residues. CDR3 in DNA: TGCGCCAGCAGCTTGTCCCCTCGAGGAGGCTATGGCTACATCTTC. Protein: CASSLSPRGGYGYIF.

A single count supports this clone. This rearrangement joins TRBV7-8 to TRBJ2-3; D may be TRBD2 (7 bases). CDR3 size: 15 residues. Deletions cut 2 bases from V and 2 bases from J, with 11 bases between. Germline V lookup: CDR1 SGHVS, CDR2 FQNEAQ. The CDR3 nucleotides read TGTGCCAGCAGCTTATTCGGGGGGCACACAGATACGCAGTATTTT. Amino acid sequence: CASSLFGGHTDTQYF.

J is TRBJ2-1 and V is TRBV2, with D perhaps TRBD2 (5 bases). The ends were cut back, 3 bases at V and 3 bases at J, with 6 bases in the middle. Germline assignment: CDR1 SNHLY and CDR2 FYNNEI. This CDR3 comprises 13 residues. CDR3 protein: CASSDSDYNEQFF. CDR3 DNA sequence: TGTGCCAGCAGTGATAGCGACTACAATGAGCAGTTCTTC.

V and J are TRBV6-5 and TRBJ2-7; D is perhaps TRBD1 (6 bases). Between the trimmed V and J ends, which lost 5 bases and 0 bases, there was a span of 14 bases. Germline V gives CDR1 MNHEY, CDR2 SVGAGI. This CDR3 has 15 amino acids. In nucleotides, the CDR3 is TGTGCCAGCAGTGCCGGGACAACGAGCTCCTACGAGCAGTACTTC. It translates to CASSAGTTSSYEQYF.

V is TRBV19 and J is TRBJ1-2, with 7 bases lining up with TRBD1. Germline trimming cut 6 bases from V and 4 bases from J; bases unmatched to any gene: 5. The germline gives CDR1 LNHDA, CDR2 SQIVND (reference sequence). The CDR3 extends over 13 amino acids. CDR3 amino acids: CASSPGGTYGYTF. CDR3 nucleotide sequence: TGTGCCAGTAGCCCAGGGGGGACCTATGGCTACACCTTC.

The chain joins TRBV27 to TRBJ2-7, with 7 bases aligning to TRBD1. This CDR3 has 16 amino acids. Trimming removed 6 bases from V and 2 bases from J; junction bases left unmatched: 13. Germline-derived CDR1 and CDR2 are MNHEY and SMNVEV (reference sequence). CDR3 in DNA: TGTGCCAGCAGGACCGGGACGGGACAGACTACCTACGAGCAGTACTTC. Residues: CASRTGTGQTTYEQYF.

This clone came up once. The genes are TRBV19 and TRBJ1-1, with a tentative D call TRBD1 (6 bases). The germline CDR1 and CDR2 sequences are LNHDA and SQIVND (reference sequence). V lost 1 base, J lost 3 bases, and 15 bases lay in between. The CDR3 is 16 amino acids. CDR3: CASSIGGHGTYTEAFF. The DNA for the CDR3 is TGTGCCAGTAGTATAGGGGGACACGGAACTTACACTGAAGCTTTCTTT. The variable domain in full, completed from reference TRBV19 and TRBJ1-1, reads DGGITQSPKYLFRKEGQNVTLSCEQNLNHDAMYWYRQDPGQGLRLIYYSQIVNDFQKGDIAEGYSVSREKKESFPLTVTSAQKNPTAFYLCASSIGGHGTYTEAFFGQGTRLTVV.

The rearrangement links TRBV9 to TRBJ2-7; tentative D call: TRBD2 (5 bases). CDR1 is SGDLS and CDR2 is YYNGEE in the germline V gene. The CDR3 runs to 12 residues. V shed 3 bases and J shed 6 bases, with 10 bases lying between them. The CDR3 DNA reads as TGTGCCAGCAGCGGACGGGGTTCCGAGCAGTACTTC. As protein: CASSGRGSEQYF. Supplemented by reference TRBV9 and TRBJ2-7, the full variable domain reads DSGVTQTPKHLITATGQRVTLRCSPRSGDLSVYWYQQSLDQGLQFLIQYYNGEERAKGNILERFSAQQFPDLHSELNLSSLELGDSALYFCASSGRGSEQYFGPGTRLTVT.

This chain joins TRBV2 and TRBJ1-5; the match to TRBD1 covers 7 bases. Looked up from germline, CDR1 is SNHLY and CDR2 is FYNNEI. The CDR3 sequence is 15 residues long. The ends lost 6 bases at V and 2 bases at J; junction bases unmatched: 7. The CDR3 nucleotides are TGTGCCAGCAGCCGGGACAGCCTTGGCAATCAGCCCCAGCATTTT. Encoded protein: CASSRDSLGNQPQHF. Complete variable domain (other parts from reference TRBV2 and TRBJ1-5): EPEVTQTPSHQVTQMGQEVILRCVPISNHLYFYWYRQILGQKVEFLVSFYNNEISEKSEIFDDQFSVERPDGSNFTLKIRSTKLEDSAMYFCASSRDSLGNQPQHFGDGTRLSIL.

This clone has a handful of counts. The V call is TRBV6-5, the J call TRBJ1-1, with a weak D call TRBD1 (6 bases). The germline V gene has CDR1 MNHEY and CDR2 SVGAGI. The CDR3 runs to 13 residues. V was pared by 8 bases and J by 4 bases, with 14 bases between. CDR3 protein: CASLKRGSTEAFF. The CDR3 DNA reads TGTGCCAGCCTTAAGAGGGGGAGCACTGAAGCTTTCTTT.

V and J are TRBV5-4 and TRBJ2-7; D perhaps matches TRBD1 (6 bases). Deletions cut 5 bases from V and 5 bases from J, with 11 bases between. Germline values: CDR1 SGHNT, CDR2 YYREEE (reference sequence). This CDR3 region has 12 residues. The CDR3 protein is CASSSNRDEQYF. Here the CDR3 DNA reads TGTGCCAGCAGTTCGAACAGGGACGAGCAGTACTTC.

V gene TRBV30 combines with J gene TRBJ2-7; TRBD2 might be the D (5 bases). CDR3 length: 12 amino acids. V was pared by 4 bases and J by 6 bases, with 13 bases between. The germline gives CDR1 GTSNPN, CDR2 SVGIG (reference sequence). DNA of the CDR3: TGTGCCTGGAACTGGGATGGAGGCGAGCAGTACTTC. Encoded protein: CAWNWDGGEQYF.

The chain recombines TRBV4-1 with TRBJ2-6; 9 bases agree with TRBD1. CDR1 is MGHRA, CDR2 YSYEKL, per germline. The ends lost 3 bases at V and 0 bases at J; junction bases unmatched: 9. CDR3 size: 19 residues. Here the CDR3 DNA reads TGCGCCAGCAGCCAGACCGGGACAGGGATGATCTCTGGGGCCAACGTCCTGACTTTC. It encodes CASSQTGTGMISGANVLTF.